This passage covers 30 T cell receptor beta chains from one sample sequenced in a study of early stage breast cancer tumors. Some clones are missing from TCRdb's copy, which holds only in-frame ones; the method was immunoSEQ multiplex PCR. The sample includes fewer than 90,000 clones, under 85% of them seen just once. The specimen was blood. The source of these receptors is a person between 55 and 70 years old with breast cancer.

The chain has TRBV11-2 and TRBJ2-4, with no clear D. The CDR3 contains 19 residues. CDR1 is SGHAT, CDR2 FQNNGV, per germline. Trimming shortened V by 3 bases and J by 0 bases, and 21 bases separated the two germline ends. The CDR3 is CASSFRVLPHSIAKNIQYF. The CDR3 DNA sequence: TGTGCCAGCAGCTTTAGAGTACTGCCACACTCCATAGCCAAAAACATTCAGTACTTC.

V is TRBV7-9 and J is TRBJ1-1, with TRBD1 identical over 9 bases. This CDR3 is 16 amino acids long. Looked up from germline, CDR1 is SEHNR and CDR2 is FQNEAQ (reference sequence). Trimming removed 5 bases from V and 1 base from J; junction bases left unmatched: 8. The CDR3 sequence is CASSRYGGQGNTEAFF. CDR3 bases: TGTGCCAGCAGCCGGTATGGGGGACAGGGGAACACTGAAGCTTTCTTT.

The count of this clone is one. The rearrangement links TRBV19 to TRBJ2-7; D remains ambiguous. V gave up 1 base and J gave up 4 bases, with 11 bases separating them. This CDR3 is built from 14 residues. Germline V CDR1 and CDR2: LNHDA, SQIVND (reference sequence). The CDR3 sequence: CASSIATKPYEQYF. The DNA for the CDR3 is TGTGCCAGTAGTATAGCAACTAAACCTTACGAGCAGTACTTC.

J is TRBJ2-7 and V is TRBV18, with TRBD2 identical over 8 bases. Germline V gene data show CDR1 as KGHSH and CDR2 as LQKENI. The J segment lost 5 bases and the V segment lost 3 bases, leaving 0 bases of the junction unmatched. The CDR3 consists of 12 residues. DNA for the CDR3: TGTGCCAGCTCACCTAGCGGGGACGAGCAGTACTTC. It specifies CASSPSGDEQYF.

The CDR3 here is CASSQGSGNLGTEAFF. The CDR3 DNA sequence: TGTGCCAGCAGCCAAGGTTCCGGGAACCTTGGCACTGAAGCTTTCTTT. This rearrangement joins TRBV14 to TRBJ1-1, with D uncertain. V lost 1 base to trimming and J lost 4 bases, with 16 bases between them. The CDR3 covers 16 residues. The germline gives CDR1 SGHDN, CDR2 FVKESK.

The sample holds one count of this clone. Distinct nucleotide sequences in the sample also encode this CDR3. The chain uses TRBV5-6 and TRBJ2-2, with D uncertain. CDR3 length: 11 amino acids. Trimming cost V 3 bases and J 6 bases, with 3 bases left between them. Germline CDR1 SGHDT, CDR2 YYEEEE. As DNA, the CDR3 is TGTGCCAGCAGCTCCCCCGGGGAGCTGTTTTTT. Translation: CASSSPGELFF.

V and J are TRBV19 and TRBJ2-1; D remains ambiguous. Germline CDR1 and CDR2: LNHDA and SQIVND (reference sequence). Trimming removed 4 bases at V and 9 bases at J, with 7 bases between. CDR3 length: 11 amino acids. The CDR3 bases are TGTGCCAGTAGTAGTACCCGTGAGCAGTTCTTC. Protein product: CASSSTREQFF.

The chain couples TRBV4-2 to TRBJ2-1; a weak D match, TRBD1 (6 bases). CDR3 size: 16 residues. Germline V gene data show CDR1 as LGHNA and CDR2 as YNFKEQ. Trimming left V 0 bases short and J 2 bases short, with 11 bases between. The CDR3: CASSQDQGNAYNEQFF. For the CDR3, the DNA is TGTGCCAGCAGCCAAGATCAGGGGAATGCCTACAATGAGCAGTTCTTC.

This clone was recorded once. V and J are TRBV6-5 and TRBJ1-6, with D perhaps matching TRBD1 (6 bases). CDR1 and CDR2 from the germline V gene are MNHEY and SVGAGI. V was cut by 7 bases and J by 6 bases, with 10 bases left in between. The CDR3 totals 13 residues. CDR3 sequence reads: CASKRGGNSPLHF. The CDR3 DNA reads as TGTGCCAGCAAGAGGGGGGGTAATTCACCCCTCCACTTT.

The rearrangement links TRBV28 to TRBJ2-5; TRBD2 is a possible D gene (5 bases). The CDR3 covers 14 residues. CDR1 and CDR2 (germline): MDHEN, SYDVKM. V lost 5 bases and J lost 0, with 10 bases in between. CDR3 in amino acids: CASSTSGNQETQYF. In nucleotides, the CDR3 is TGTGCCAGCAGTACCTCGGGGAACCAAGAGACCCAGTACTTC.

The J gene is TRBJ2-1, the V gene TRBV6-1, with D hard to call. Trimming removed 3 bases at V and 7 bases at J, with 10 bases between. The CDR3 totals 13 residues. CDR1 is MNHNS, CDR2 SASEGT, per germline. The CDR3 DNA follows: TGTGCCAGCAGTGACGGGTTAAGTAATGAGCAGTTCTTC. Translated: CASSDGLSNEQFF.

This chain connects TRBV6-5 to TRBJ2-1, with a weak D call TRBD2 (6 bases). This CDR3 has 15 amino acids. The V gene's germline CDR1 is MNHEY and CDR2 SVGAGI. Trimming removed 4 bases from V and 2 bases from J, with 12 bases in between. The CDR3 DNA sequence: TGTGCCAGCAGTTCGACTAGGGGCGCCTACAATGAGCAGTTCTTC. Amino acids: CASSSTRGAYNEQFF.

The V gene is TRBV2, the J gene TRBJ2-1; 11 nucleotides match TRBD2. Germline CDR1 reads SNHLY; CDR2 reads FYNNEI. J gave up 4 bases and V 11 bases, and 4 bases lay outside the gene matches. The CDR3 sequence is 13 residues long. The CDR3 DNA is TGTGCCGGTAGGACTAGCGGGTACAATGAGCAGTTCTTC. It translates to CAGRTSGYNEQFF.

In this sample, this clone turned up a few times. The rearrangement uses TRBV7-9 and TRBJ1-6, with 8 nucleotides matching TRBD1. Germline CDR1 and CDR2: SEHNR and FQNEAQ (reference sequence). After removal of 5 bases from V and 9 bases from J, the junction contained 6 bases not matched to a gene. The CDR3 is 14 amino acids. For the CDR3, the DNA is TGTGCCAGCAGCGGAGGGACAGGAAGTTCACCCCTCCACTTT. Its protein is CASSGGTGSSPLHF.

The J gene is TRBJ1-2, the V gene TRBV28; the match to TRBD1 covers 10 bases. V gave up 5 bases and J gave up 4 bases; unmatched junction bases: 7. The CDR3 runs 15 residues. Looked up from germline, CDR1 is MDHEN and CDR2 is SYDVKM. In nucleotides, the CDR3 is TGTGCCAGCAGTGCCGGGACAGGGGCGGTCTATGGCTACACCTTC. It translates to CASSAGTGAVYGYTF.

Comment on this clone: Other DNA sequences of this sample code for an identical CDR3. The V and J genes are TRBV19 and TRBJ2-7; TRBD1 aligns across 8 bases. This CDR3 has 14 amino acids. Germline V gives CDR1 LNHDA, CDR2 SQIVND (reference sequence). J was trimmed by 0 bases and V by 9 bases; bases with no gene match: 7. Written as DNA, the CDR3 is TGTGCCAGCTCTCCGGGACAGGTCTCCTACGAGCAGTACTTC. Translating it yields CASSPGQVSYEQYF.

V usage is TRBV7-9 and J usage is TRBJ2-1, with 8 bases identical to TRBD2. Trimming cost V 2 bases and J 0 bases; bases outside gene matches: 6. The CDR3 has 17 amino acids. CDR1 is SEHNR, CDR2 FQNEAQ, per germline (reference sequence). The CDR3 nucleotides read TGTGCCAGCAGCTTACGTGGCGGGGGGAGCTCCTACAATGAGCAGTTCTTC. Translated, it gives CASSLRGGGSSYNEQFF.

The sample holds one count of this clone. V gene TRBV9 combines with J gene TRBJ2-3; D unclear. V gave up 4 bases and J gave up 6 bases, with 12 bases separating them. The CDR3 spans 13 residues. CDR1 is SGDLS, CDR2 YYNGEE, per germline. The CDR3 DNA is TGTGCCAGCAGCCTACGCCCTGGGGATACGCAGTATTTT. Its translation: CASSLRPGDTQYF.

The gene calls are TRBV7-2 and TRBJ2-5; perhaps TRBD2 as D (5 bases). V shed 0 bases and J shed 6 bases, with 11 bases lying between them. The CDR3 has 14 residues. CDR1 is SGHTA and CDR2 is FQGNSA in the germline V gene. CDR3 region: CASSLAQVGKTQYF. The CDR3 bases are TGTGCCAGCAGCTTAGCGCAGGTCGGGAAGACCCAGTACTTC.

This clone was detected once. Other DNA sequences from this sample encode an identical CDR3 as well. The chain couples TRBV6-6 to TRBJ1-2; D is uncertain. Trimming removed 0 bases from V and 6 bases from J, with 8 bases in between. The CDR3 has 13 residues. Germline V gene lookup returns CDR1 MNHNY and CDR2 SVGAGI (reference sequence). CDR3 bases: TGTGCCAGCAGTTACTCTCGAGGAGATGGCTACACCTTC. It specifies CASSYSRGDGYTF.

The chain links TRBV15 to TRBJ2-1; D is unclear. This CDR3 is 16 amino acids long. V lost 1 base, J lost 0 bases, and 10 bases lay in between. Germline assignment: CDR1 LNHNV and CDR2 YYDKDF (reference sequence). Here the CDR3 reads CATSRGHSGSYNEQFF. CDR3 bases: TGTGCCACCAGCAGAGGCCACTCCGGCTCCTACAATGAGCAGTTCTTC. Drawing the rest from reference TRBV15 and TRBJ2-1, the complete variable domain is DAMVIQNPRYQVTQFGKPVTLSCSQTLNHNVMYWYQQKSSQAPKLLFHYYDKDFNNEADTPDNFQSRRPNTSFCFLDIRSPGLGDTAMYLCATSRGHSGSYNEQFFGPGTRLTVL.

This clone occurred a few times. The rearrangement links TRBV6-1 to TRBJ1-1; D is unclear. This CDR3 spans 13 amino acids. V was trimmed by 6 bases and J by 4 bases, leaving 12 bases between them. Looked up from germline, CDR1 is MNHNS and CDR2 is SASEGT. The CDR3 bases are TGTGCCAGCAGCCTTGGACCTGTCACTGAAGCTTTCTTT. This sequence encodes CASSLGPVTEAFF.

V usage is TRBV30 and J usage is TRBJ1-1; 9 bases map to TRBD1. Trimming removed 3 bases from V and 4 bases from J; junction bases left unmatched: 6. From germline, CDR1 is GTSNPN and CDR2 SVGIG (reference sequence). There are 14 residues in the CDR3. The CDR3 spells CAWRGQGGGTEAFF. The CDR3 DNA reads TGTGCCTGGAGGGGACAGGGTGGCGGCACTGAAGCTTTCTTT.

For the CDR3, the DNA is TGTGCCAGCAGCTCGCAACTAGTGCCAGATACGCAGTATTTT. Protein product: CASSSQLVPDTQYF. The rearrangement joins TRBV7-9 to TRBJ2-3; a weak D match, TRBD2 (5 bases). Germline CDR1 reads SEHNR; CDR2 reads FQNEAQ (reference sequence). The CDR3 spans 14 residues. V gave up 4 bases and J gave up 4 bases, with 12 bases separating them.

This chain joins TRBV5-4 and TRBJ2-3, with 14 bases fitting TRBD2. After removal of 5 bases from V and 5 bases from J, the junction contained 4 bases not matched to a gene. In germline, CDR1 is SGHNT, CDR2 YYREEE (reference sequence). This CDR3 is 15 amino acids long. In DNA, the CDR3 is TGTGCCAGCAGACCAGGGACTAGCGGGAGAGATACGCAGTATTTT. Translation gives CASRPGTSGRDTQYF.

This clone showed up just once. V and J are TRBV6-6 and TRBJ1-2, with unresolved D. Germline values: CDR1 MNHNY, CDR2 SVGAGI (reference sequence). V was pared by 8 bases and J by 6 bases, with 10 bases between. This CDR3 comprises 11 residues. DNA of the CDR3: TGTGCCAGCTACGTTGGGGATGGCTACACCTTC. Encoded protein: CASYVGDGYTF.

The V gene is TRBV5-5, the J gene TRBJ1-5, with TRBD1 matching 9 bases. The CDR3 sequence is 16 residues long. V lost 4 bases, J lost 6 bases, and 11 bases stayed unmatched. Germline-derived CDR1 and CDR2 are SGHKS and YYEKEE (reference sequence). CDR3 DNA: TGTGCCAGCAGCCAGGACCTACAGGGGGCGGGTCAGCCCCAGCATTTT. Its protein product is CASSQDLQGAGQPQHF.

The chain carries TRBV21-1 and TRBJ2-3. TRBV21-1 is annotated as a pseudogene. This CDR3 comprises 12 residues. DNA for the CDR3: TGTGCCAGCAGGCTGCGCACAGATACGCAGTATTTT. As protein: CASRLRTDTQYF.

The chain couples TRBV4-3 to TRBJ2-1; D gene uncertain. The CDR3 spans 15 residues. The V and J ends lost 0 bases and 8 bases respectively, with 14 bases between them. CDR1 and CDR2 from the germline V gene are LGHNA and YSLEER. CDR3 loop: CASSQDGVGRDEQFF. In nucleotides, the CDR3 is TGCGCCAGCAGCCAAGATGGGGTCGGACGGGATGAGCAGTTCTTC.

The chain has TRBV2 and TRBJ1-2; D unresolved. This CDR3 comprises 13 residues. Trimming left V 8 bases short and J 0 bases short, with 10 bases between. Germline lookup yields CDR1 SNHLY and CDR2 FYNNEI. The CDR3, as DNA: TGTGCCAGCCGGGAGGGCTCTAACTATGGCTACACCTTC. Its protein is CASREGSNYGYTF.